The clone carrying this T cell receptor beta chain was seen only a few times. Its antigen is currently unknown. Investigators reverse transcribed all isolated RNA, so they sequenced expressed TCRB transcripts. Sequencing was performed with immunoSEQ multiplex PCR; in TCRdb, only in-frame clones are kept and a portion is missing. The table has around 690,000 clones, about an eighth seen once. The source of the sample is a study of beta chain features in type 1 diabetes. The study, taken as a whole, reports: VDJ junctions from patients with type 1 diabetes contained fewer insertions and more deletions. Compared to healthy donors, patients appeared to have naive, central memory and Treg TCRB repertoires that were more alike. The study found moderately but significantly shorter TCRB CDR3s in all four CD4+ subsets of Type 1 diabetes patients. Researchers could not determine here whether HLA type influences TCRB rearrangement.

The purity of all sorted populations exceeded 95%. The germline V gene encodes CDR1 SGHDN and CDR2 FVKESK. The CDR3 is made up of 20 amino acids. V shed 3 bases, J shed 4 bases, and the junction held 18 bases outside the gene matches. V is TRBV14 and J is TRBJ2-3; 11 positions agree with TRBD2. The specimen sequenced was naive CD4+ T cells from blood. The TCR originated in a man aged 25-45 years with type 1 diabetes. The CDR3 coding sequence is TGTGCCAGCAGCCACCATCCCGCTAGCGGGGGGACGTACGGCCCAGATACGCAGTATTTT. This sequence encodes CASSHHPASGGTYGPDTQYF.